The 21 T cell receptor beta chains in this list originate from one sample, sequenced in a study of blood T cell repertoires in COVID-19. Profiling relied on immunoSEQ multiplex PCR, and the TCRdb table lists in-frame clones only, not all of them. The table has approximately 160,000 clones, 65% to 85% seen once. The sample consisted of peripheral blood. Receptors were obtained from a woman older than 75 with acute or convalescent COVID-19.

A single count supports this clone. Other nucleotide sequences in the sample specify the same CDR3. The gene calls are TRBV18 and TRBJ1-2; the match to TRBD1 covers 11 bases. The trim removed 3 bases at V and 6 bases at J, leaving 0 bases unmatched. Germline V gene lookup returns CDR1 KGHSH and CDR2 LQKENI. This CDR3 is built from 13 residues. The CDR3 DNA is TGTGCCAGCTCACCGGGACAGGGGGATGGCTACACCTTC. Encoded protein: CASSPGQGDGYTF.

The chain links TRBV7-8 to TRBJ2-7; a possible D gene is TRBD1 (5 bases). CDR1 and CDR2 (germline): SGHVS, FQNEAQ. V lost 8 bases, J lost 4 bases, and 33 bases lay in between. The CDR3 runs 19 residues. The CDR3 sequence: CASFTQGSLRLGPDYEQYF. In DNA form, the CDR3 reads TGTGCCAGCTTTACCCAGGGAAGTTTAAGACTCGGTCCAGATTACGAGCAGTACTTC.

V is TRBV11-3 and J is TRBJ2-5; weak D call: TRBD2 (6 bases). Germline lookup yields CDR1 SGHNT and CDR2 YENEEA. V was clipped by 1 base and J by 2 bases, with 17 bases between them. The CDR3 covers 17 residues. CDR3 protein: CASSLGRGGNLQETQYF. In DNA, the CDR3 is TGTGCCAGCAGCTTAGGACGCGGCGGGAATCTTCAAGAGACCCAGTACTTC.

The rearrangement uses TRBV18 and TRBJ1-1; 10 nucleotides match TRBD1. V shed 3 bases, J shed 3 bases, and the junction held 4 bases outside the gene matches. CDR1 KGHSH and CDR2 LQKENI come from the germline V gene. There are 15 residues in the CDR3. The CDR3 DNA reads TGTGCCAGCTCACCTACCGGGACAGGGGACACTGAAGCTTTCTTT. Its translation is CASSPTGTGDTEAFF.

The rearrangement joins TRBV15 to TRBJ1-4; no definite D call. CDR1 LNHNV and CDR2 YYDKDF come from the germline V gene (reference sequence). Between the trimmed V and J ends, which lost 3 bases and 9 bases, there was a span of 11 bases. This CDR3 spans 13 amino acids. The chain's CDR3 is CATSSTREKKLFF. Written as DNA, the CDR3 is TGTGCCACCAGCAGCACGAGGGAGAAAAAACTGTTTTTT.

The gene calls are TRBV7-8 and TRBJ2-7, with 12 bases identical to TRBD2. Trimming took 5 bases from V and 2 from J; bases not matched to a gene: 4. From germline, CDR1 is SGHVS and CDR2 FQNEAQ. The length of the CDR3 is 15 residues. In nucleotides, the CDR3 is TGTGCCAGCAGCCACTCTAGCGGGGGGGCCTACGAGCAGTACTTC. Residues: CASSHSSGGAYEQYF.

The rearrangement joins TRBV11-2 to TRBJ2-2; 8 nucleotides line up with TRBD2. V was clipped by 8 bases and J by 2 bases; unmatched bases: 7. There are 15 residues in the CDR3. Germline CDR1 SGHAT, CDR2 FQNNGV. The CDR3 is CASAGGALNTGELFF. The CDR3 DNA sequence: TGTGCCAGCGCCGGGGGGGCTCTAAACACCGGGGAGCTGTTTTTT.

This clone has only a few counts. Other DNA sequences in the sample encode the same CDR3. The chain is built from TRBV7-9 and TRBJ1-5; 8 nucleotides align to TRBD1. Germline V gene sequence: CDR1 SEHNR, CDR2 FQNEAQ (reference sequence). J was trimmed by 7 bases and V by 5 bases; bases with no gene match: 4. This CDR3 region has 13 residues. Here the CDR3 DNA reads TGTGCCAGCAGCCCAACAGGGGGGCAGCCCCAGCATTTT. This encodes CASSPTGGQPQHF.

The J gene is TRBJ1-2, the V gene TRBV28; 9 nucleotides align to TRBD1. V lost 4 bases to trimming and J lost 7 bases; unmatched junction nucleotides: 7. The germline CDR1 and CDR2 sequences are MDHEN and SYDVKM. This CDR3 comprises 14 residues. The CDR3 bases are TGTGCCAGCAGTTGGGACAGGGAAATTGGTGGCTACACCTTC. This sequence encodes CASSWDREIGGYTF.

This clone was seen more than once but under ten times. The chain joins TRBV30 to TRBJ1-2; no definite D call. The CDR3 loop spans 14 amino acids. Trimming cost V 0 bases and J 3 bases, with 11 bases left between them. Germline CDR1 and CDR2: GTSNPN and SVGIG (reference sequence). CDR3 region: CAWSVGRIHYGYTF. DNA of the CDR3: TGTGCCTGGAGTGTAGGCAGGATCCACTATGGCTACACCTTC.

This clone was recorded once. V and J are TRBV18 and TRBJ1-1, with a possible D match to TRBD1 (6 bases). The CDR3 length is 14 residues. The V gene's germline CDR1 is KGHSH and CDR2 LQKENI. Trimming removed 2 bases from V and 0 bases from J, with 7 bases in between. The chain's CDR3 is CASSPGQMNTEAFF. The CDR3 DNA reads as TGTGCCAGCTCACCAGGACAGATGAACACTGAAGCTTTCTTT.

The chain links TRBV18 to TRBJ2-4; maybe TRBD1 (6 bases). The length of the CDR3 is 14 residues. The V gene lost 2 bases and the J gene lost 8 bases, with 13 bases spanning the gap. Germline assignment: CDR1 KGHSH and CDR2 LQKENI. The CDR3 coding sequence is TGTGCCAGCTCACCAGGGACGAAGGGGGACATTCAGTACTTC. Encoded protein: CASSPGTKGDIQYF.

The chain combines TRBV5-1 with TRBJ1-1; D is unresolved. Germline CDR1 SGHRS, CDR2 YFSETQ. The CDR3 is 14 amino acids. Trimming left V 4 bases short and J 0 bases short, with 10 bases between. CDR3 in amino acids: CASSLSYLNTEAFF. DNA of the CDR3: TGCGCCAGCAGCCTTAGTTACTTGAACACTGAAGCTTTCTTT.

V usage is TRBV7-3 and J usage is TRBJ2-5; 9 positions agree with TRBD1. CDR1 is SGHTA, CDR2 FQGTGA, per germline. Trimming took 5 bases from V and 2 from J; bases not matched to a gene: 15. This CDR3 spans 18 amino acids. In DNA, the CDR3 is TGTGCCAGCAGCCAAAAGGGGACGGGACAGGGCCAACAAGAGACCCAGTACTTC. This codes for CASSQKGTGQGQQETQYF. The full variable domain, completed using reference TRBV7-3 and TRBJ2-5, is GAGVSQTPSNKVTEKGKYVELRCDPISGHTALYWYRQSLGQGPEFLIYFQGTGAADDSGLPNDRFFAVRPEGSVSTLKIQRTERGDSAVYLCASSQKGTGQGQQETQYFGPGTRLLVL.

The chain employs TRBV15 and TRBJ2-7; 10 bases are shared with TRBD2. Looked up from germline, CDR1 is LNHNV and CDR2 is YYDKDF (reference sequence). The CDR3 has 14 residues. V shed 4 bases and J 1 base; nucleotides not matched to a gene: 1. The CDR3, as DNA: TGTGCCACCAGCACAGCGGGGGGGTCCTACGAGCAGTACTTC. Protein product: CATSTAGGSYEQYF.

The CDR3, as DNA: TGTGCCATCAGTGAAGGGACAGGGGGAATCTCCTATAATTCACCCCTCCACTTT. Its protein product is CAISEGTGGISYNSPLHF. The genes are TRBV10-3 and TRBJ1-6; 11 bases agree with TRBD1. V lost 3 bases and J lost 0; bases outside the gene matches: 4. Germline V CDR1 and CDR2: ENHRY, SYGVKD. The CDR3 spans 18 residues.

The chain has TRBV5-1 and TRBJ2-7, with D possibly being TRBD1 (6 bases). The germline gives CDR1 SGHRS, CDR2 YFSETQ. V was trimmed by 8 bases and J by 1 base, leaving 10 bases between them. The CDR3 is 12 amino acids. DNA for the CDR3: TGCGCCAGTCGGACAGAATCCTACGAGCAGTACTTC. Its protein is CASRTESYEQYF.

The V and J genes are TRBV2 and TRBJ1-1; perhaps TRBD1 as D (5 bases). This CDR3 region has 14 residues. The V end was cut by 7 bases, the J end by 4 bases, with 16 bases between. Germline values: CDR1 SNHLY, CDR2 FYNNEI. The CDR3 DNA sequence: TGTGCCAGCACCGAAGAGGGGCGGGGCACTGAAGCTTTCTTT. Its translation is CASTEEGRGTEAFF.

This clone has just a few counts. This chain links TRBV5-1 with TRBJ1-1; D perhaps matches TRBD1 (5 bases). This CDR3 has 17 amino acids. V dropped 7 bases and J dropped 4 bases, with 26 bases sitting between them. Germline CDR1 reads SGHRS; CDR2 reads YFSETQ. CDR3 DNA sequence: TGCGCCAGCGCCGTCGCGATACAGAATGGGGGGATCACTGAAGCTTTCTTT. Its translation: CASAVAIQNGGITEAFF.

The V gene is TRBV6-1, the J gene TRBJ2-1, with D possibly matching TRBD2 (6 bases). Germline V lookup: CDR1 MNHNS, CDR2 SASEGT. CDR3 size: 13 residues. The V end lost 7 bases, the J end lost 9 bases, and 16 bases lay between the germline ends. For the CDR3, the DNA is TGTGCCAGCACCCCGACTAGTAGCGGTGAGCAGTTCTTC. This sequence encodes CASTPTSSGEQFF.

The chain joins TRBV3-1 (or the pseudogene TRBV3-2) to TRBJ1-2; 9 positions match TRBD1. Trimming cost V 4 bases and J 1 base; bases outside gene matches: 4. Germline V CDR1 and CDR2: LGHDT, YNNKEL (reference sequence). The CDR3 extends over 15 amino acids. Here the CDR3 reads CASSPGTGYNYGYTF. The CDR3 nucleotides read TGTGCCAGCAGCCCGGGGACAGGGTATAACTATGGCTACACCTTC.